Shown below are 10 T cell receptor beta chains from a single sample sequenced in a study of T cell repertoires in cytomegalovirus infection (dated by TCRdb to the late 2010s). Sequencing was performed on an Illumina HiSeq 1500. TCRdb's own reprocessing of the public reads used fastp at Q25 and MiXCR and kept productive beta chains. Each entry is one CDR3 protein sequence, shown with its most common DNA and genes. The sample table shows 400,000 to 550,000 distinct CDR3 sequences, and around 11% are seen once. The ten largest clonotypes hold about 9.4% of the sample. The sequencing input was PBMCs. The receptors were gathered from a human donor in good health (CMV status not recorded). Some clones in this sample may be carry-over from other donors' samples.

The chain has TRBV5-6 and TRBJ2-1; 8 bases match TRBD2. This CDR3 is built from 15 residues. Germline CDR1 is SGHDT and CDR2 is YYEEEE. Germline trimming cut 4 bases from V and 6 bases from J; bases unmatched to any gene: 9. The CDR3 DNA sequence: TGTGCCAGCAGCCTGCCGGGACTAGGATCCAATGAGCAGTTCTTC. It specifies CASSLPGLGSNEQFF. Filled out from reference TRBV5-6 and TRBJ2-1, the complete variable domain reads DAGVTQSPTHLIKTRGQQVTLRCSPKSGHDTVSWYQQALGQGPQFIFQYYEEEERQRGNFPDRFSGHQFPNYSSELNVNALLLGDSALYLCASSLPGLGSNEQFFGPGTRLTVL.

The chain employs TRBV6-6 and TRBJ2-3; 8 bases line up with TRBD1. The ends lost 11 bases at V and 0 bases at J; junction bases unmatched: 7. The CDR3 runs 14 residues. Germline V lookup: CDR1 MNHNY, CDR2 SVGAGI (reference sequence). The CDR3 sequence: CAGRTGTSTDTQYF. CDR3 nucleotides: TGTGCCGGCCGGACAGGGACTAGCACAGATACGCAGTATTTT.

In its sample, this clonotype was seen many times. CDR3 in DNA: TGTGCCAGCAGCCCGGACAGGGGCAAGGGGCACGAGCAGTACTTC. Amino acids: CASSPDRGKGHEQYF. This chain uses TRBV7-2 with TRBJ2-7; 9 positions match TRBD1. This CDR3 contains 15 residues. Per the germline V gene, CDR1 is SGHTA and CDR2 is FQGNSA. Losses at the gene ends were 5 bases for V and 5 bases for J; bases not matched to a gene: 10.

This clonotype was observed a few times. The chain is built from TRBV30 and TRBJ1-1, with D perhaps matching TRBD1 (5 bases). CDR3 length: 12 residues. Trimming removed 5 bases from V and 9 bases from J, with 16 bases in between. Looked up from germline, CDR1 is GTSNPN and CDR2 is SVGIG (reference sequence). In nucleotides, the CDR3 is TGTGCCTGGGGTGAGATGACAGTCAAAGCTTTCTTT. Its translation is CAWGEMTVKAFF.

The chain carries TRBV29-1 and TRBJ1-2; D gene ambiguous. Germline V lookup: CDR1 SQVTM, CDR2 ANQGSEA. V lost 4 bases and J lost 2, with 14 bases in between. The length of the CDR3 is 14 residues. The CDR3 region is CSVALQESNYGYTF. The DNA for the CDR3 is TGCAGCGTTGCTCTCCAGGAATCCAACTATGGCTACACCTTC.

This clonotype was counted many times. The chain recombines TRBV19 with TRBJ1-3; D ambiguous. There are 16 residues in the CDR3. V lost 6 bases and J lost 0, with 15 bases in between. Germline V lookup: CDR1 LNHDA, CDR2 SQIVND (reference sequence). The chain's CDR3 is CASSRPGAHSGNTIYF. Here the CDR3 DNA reads TGTGCCAGTAGCCGACCGGGCGCCCACTCTGGAAACACCATATATTTT.

This clonotype was seen at least ten times. V and J are TRBV9 and TRBJ2-5; tentative D call: TRBD2 (6 bases). V was pared by 4 bases and J by 3 bases, with 16 bases between. The germline gives CDR1 SGDLS, CDR2 YYNGEE. This CDR3 is 15 amino acids long. Here the CDR3 reads CASSLSGASEETQYF. For the CDR3, the DNA is TGTGCCAGCAGCCTTTCCGGGGCTAGCGAAGAGACCCAGTACTTC.

The CDR3 loop reads CASSDGQGHSPLHF. The CDR3 DNA reads as TGTGCCAGCAGTGATGGACAAGGACATTCACCCCTCCACTTT. J is TRBJ1-6 and V is TRBV25-1; weak D call: TRBD1 (5 bases). The CDR3 totals 14 residues. CDR1 is MGHDK, CDR2 SYGVNS, per germline. V was shortened by 3 bases and J by 8 bases, with 11 bases between the two germline ends.

The genes are TRBV5-1 and TRBJ2-3; no definite D call. The CDR3 runs 15 residues. V was clipped by 5 bases and J by 3 bases, with 16 bases between them. Germline V gives CDR1 SGHRS, CDR2 YFSETQ. In nucleotides, the CDR3 is TGCGCCAGCAGTACTTTACCGGACCGTACAGATACGCAGTATTTT. Amino acid sequence: CASSTLPDRTDTQYF.

This clonotype was counted at least ten times. The chain joins TRBV19 to TRBJ1-1; unclear D gene. CDR3 length: 16 amino acids. V was trimmed by 0 bases and J by 1 base, leaving 12 bases between them. Per the germline V gene, CDR1 is LNHDA and CDR2 is SQIVND (reference sequence). The CDR3 reads CASSIETGRPNTEAFF. The CDR3 bases are TGTGCCAGTAGTATAGAGACTGGGCGTCCGAACACTGAAGCTTTCTTT.